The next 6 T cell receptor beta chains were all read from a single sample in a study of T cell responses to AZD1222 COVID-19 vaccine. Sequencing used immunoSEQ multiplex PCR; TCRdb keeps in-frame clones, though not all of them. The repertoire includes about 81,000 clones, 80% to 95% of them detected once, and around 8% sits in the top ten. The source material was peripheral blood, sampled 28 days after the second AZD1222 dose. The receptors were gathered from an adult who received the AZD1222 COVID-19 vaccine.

CDR3: CATSRVGRGEKLFF. CDR3 nucleotide sequence: TGTGCCACCAGCAGAGTTGGTAGGGGGGAAAAACTGTTTTTT. This chain links TRBV15 with TRBJ1-4; possible D gene TRBD1, 6 bases. Trimming stripped 1 base from V and 8 bases from J, with 11 bases between. The CDR3 covers 14 residues. In germline, CDR1 is LNHNV, CDR2 YYDKDF (reference sequence). Complete variable domain (other parts from reference TRBV15 and TRBJ1-4): DAMVIQNPRYQVTQFGKPVTLSCSQTLNHNVMYWYQQKSSQAPKLLFHYYDKDFNNEADTPDNFQSRRPNTSFCFLDIRSPGLGDTAMYLCATSRVGRGEKLFFGSGTQLSVL.

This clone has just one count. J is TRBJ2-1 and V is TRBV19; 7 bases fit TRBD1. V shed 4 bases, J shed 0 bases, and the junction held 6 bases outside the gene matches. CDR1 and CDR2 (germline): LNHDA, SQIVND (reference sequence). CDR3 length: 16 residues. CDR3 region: CASSNRGPSSYNEQFF. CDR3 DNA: TGTGCCAGTAGTAACAGGGGCCCTAGCTCCTACAATGAGCAGTTCTTC.

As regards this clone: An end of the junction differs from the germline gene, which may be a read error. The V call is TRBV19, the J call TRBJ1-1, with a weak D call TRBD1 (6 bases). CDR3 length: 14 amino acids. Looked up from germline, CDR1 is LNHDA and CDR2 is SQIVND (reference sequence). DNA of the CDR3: TGTGCCGGTAGTATGGGCAGGGGCGTAACTGAAGCTTTCTTT. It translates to CAGSMGRGVTEAFF.

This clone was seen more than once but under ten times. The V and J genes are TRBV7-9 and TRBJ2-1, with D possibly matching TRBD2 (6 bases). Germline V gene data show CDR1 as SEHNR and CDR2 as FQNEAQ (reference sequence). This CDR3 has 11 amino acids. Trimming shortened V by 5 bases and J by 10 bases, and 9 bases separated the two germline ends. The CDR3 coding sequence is TGTGCCAGCAGCCTCGCGGGGGAGCAGTTCTTC. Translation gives CASSLAGEQFF.

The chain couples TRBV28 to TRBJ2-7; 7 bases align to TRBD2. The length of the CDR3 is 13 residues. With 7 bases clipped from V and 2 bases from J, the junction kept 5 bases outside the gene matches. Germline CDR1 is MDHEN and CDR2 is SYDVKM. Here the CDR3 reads CASTHGGTYEQYF. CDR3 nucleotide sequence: TGTGCCAGCACCCACGGGGGGACCTACGAGCAGTACTTC.

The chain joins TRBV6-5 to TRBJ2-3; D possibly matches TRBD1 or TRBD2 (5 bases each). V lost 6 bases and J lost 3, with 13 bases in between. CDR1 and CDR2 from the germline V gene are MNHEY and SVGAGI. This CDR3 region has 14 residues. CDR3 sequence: CASSRGKRTDTQYF. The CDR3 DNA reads TGTGCCAGCAGCCGGGGCAAACGTACAGATACGCAGTATTTT.